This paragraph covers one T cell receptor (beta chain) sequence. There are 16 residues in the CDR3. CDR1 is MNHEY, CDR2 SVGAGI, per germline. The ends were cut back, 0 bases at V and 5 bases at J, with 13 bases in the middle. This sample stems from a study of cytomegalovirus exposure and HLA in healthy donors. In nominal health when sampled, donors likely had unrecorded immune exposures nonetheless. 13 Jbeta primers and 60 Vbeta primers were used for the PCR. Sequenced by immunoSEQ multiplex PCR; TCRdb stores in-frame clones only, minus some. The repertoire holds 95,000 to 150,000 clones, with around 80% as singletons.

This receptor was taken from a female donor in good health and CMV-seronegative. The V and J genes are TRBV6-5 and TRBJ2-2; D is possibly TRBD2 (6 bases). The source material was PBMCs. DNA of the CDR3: TGTGCCAGCAGTTACTCCGGACTACAACGTACCGGGGAGCTGTTTTTT. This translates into CASSYSGLQRTGELFF.